These 12 T cell receptor beta chains were all obtained from the same sample, sequenced in a study of OX40 agonist ivuxolimab in advanced cancers. Generated by immunoSEQ multiplex PCR, the TCRdb table keeps only in-frame clones and is missing some. The sample lists more than 45,000 clones, roughly 82% occurring once. Material: CD4+ or CD8+ T cells sorted from blood, obtained in a trial of the OX40 agonist ivuxolimab. The receptors stem from an adult with an advanced solid tumor such as melanoma, head and neck, liver or kidney cancer.

The J gene is TRBJ1-1, the V gene TRBV7-9; D is perhaps TRBD1 (5 bases). The CDR3 sequence is 13 residues long. Germline V gives CDR1 SEHNR, CDR2 FQNEAQ (reference sequence). The germline V and J ends were trimmed by 6 bases and 4 bases, with 12 bases remaining between them. CDR3 sequence reads: CASSQGYITEAFF. In DNA form, the CDR3 reads TGTGCCAGCAGTCAGGGCTACATCACTGAAGCTTTCTTT.

The chain couples TRBV27 to TRBJ2-3; 10 positions match TRBD1. V was pared by 8 bases and J by 6 bases, with 8 bases of the junction left unmatched. CDR3 length equals 14 residues. From germline, CDR1 is MNHEY and CDR2 SMNVEV (reference sequence). This CDR3 is CASARDRGKDTQYF. CDR3 coding DNA: TGTGCCAGCGCCCGGGACAGGGGTAAGGATACGCAGTATTTT.

The DNA for the CDR3 is TGTGCCAGCAGCTTAGATTTGACCGCTGGCTACACCTTC. This encodes CASSLDLTAGYTF. This chain connects TRBV11-2 to TRBJ1-2; D not certain. The V end lost 0 bases, the J end lost 7 bases, and 9 bases lay between the germline ends. The CDR3 has 13 residues. CDR1 and CDR2 from the germline V gene are SGHAT and FQNNGV.

The rearrangement joins TRBV6-5 to TRBJ2-1; a weak D match, TRBD1 (7 bases). The CDR3 is 14 residues long. Germline V gives CDR1 MNHEY, CDR2 SVGAGI. V was clipped by 8 bases and J by 5 bases, with 16 bases between them. CDR3: CASLAQGTHNEQFF. CDR3 nucleotides: TGTGCCAGCCTGGCACAGGGGACTCACAATGAGCAGTTCTTC.

Concerning this clone: The same CDR3 can be traced to other DNA sequences in this sample. The J gene is TRBJ1-5, the V gene TRBV6-5, with D possibly being TRBD1 (5 bases). This CDR3 contains 15 residues. V was trimmed by 5 bases and J by 2 bases, leaving 13 bases between them. Per germline, CDR1 MNHEY and CDR2 SVGAGI. This chain's CDR3 is CASSPRSGGNQPQHF. DNA of the CDR3: TGTGCCAGCAGTCCAAGGTCGGGGGGCAATCAGCCCCAGCATTTT.

The J gene is TRBJ2-7, the V gene TRBV7-9; D possibly corresponds to TRBD1 (6 bases). The germline gives CDR1 SEHNR, CDR2 FQNEAQ (reference sequence). The CDR3 runs 12 residues. V was pared by 3 bases and J by 6 bases, with 9 bases between. CDR3 coding DNA: TGTGCCAGCAGCTTCAGGACAGCCGAGCAGTACTTC. Its translation: CASSFRTAEQYF.

V usage is TRBV12-5 and J usage is TRBJ2-7; TRBD2 is a possible D gene (5 bases). Trimming removed 2 bases from V and 0 bases from J, with 8 bases in between. The CDR3 runs 14 residues. Per germline, CDR1 LGHNT and CDR2 FRNRAP. DNA of the CDR3: TGTGCTAGTGGTTTGTACGGGGACTCCTACGAGCAGTACTTC. Amino acids: CASGLYGDSYEQYF.

This sequence joins TRBV5-1 and TRBJ2-3; 7 nucleotides align to TRBD2. The germline V gene has CDR1 SGHRS and CDR2 YFSETQ. J lost 3 bases, V lost 3 bases, and 7 bases had no gene match. This CDR3 contains 15 residues. CDR3 sequence: CASSWGGARTDTQYF. Written as DNA, the CDR3 is TGCGCCAGCAGCTGGGGAGGGGCGCGGACAGATACGCAGTATTTT.

The chain carries TRBV11-2 and TRBJ2-1; 7 nucleotides align to TRBD2. The V and J ends lost 3 bases and 8 bases, in that order; junction bases with no gene match: 1. Germline V CDR1 and CDR2: SGHAT, FQNNGV. This CDR3 contains 12 residues. CDR3 in amino acids: CASSLRGYEQFF. The CDR3 DNA reads TGTGCCAGCAGCTTGCGGGGGTATGAGCAGTTCTTC.

As to this clone: At one boundary the junction diverges from the germline segment, which might be a read error. The chain couples TRBV6-5 to TRBJ2-5; TRBD1 might be the D (5 bases). The CDR3 has 15 residues. Germline lookup yields CDR1 MNHEY and CDR2 SVGAGI. The CDR3 here is CASSYRTRMGETLYF. For the CDR3, the DNA is TGTGCCAGCAGTTACCGGACAAGGATGGGTGAGACCCTGTACTTC.

The rearrangement uses TRBV7-8 and TRBJ1-6; D is uncertain. Trimming left V 3 bases short and J 4 bases short, with 10 bases between. Germline CDR1 reads SGHVS; CDR2 reads FQNEAQ. CDR3 size: 15 residues. CDR3 sequence reads: CASSLQNQYNSPLHF. In nucleotides, the CDR3 is TGTGCCAGCAGCTTGCAGAACCAGTATAATTCACCCCTCCACTTT.

V gene TRBV7-9 combines with J gene TRBJ1-2; no definite D call. CDR3 length: 13 amino acids. V lost 2 bases and J lost 3, with 7 bases in between. Germline V CDR1 and CDR2: SEHNR, FQNEAQ (reference sequence). The CDR3 coding sequence is TGTGCCAGCAGCTTACGATCCGACTATGGCTACACCTTC. Its translation is CASSLRSDYGYTF.